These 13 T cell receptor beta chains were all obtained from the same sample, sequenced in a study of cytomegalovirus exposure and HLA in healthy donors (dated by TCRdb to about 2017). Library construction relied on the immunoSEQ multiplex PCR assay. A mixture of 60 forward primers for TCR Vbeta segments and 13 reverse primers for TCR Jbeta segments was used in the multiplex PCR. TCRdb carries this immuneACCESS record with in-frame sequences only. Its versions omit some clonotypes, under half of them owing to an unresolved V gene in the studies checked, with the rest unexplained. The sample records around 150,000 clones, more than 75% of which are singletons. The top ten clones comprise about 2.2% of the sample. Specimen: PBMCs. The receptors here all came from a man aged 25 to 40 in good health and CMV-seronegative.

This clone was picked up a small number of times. CDR3 sequence (DNA): TGTGCCAGCAGCCCCGATTTGGGCGGGAGCTCCTACGAGCAGTACTTC. Translated, it gives CASSPDLGGSSYEQYF. The V and J genes are TRBV5-4 and TRBJ2-7, with 7 positions matching TRBD2. The CDR3 length is 16 residues. The V gene's germline CDR1 is SGHNT and CDR2 YYREEE (reference sequence). V gave up 4 bases and J gave up 0 bases; unmatched junction bases: 10.

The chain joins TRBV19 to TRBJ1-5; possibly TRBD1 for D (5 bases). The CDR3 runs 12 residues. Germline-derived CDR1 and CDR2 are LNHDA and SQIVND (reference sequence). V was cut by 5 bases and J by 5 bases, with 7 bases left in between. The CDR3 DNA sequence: TGTGCCAGTAGTGGGGGGTATCAGCCCCAGCATTTT. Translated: CASSGGYQPQHF.

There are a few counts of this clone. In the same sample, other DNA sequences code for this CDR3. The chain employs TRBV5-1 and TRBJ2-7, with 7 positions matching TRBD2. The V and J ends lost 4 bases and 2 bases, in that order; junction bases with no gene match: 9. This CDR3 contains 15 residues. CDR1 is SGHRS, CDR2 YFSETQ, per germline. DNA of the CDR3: TGCGCCAGCAGCCTGGAGCTCGCGGGGGCCTACGAGCAGTACTTC. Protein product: CASSLELAGAYEQYF.

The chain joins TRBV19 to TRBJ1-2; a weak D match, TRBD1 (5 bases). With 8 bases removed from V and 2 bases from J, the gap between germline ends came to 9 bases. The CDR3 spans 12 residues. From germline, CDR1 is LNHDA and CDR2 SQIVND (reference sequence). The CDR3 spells CASERQNYGYTF. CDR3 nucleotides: TGTGCCAGTGAGCGACAGAACTATGGCTACACCTTC.

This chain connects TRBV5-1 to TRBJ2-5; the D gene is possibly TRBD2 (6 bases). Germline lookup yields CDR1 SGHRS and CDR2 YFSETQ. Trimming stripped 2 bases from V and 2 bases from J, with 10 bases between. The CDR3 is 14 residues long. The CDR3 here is CASSFSSAQETQYF. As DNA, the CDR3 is TGCGCCAGCAGCTTCTCTAGCGCACAAGAGACCCAGTACTTC.

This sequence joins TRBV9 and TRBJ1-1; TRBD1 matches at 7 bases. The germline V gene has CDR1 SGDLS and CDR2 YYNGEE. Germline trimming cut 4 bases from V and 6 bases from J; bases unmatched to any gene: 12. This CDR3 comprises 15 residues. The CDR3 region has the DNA TGTGCCAGCAGCCCCCTTGCAGGGGGAAGGTCTGAAGCTTTCTTT. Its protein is CASSPLAGGRSEAFF.

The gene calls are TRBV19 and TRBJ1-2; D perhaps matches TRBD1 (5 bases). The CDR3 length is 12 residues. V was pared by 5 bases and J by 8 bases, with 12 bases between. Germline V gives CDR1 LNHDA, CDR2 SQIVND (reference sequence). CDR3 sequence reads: CASSWGAEGYTF. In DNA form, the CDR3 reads TGTGCCAGTAGTTGGGGCGCGGAAGGCTACACCTTC.

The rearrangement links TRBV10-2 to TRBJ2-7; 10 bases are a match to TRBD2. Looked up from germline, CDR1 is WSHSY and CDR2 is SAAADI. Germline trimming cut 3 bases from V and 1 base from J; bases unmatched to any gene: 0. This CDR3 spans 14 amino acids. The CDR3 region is CASSDSGRSYEQYF. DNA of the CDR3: TGCGCCAGCAGTGATAGCGGGAGGTCCTACGAGCAGTACTTC.

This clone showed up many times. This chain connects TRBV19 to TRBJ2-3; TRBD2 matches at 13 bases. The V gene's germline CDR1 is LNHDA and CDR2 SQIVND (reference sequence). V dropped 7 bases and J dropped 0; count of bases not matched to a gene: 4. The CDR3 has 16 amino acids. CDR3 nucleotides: TGTGCCAGTATTAGGACTAGCGGGAGTAGCACAGATACGCAGTATTTT. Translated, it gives CASIRTSGSSTDTQYF.

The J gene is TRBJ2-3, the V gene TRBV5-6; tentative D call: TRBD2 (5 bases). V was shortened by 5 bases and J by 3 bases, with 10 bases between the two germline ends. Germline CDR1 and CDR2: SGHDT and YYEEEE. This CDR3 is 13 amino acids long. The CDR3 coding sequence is TGTGCCAGCAGTTTGACGGGGACAGATACGCAGTATTTT. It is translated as CASSLTGTDTQYF.

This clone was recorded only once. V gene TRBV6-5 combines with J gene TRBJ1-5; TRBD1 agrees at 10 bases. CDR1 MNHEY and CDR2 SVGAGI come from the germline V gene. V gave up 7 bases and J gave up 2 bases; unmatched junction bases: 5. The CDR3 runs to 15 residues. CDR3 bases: TGTGCCAGCACTCCCGGGACAGGGGGCAATCAGCCCCAGCATTTT. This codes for CASTPGTGGNQPQHF.

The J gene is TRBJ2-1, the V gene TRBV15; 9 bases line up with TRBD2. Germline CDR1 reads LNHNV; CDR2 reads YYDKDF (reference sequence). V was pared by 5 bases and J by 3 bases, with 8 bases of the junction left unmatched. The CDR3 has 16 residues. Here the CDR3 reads CATSAPLAGIYNEQFF. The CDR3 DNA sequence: TGTGCCACCAGCGCCCCACTAGCGGGTATCTACAATGAGCAGTTCTTC.

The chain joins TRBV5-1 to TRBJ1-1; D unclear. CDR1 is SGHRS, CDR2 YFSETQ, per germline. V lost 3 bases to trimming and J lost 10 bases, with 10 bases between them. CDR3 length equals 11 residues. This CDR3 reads CASSSYSRAFF. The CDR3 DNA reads TGCGCCAGCAGCTCGTACTCACGAGCTTTCTTT.